A single TCR beta chain is shown here with its context. Its matching antigen is unknown. At the DNA level, this CDR3 is encoded by other sequences in the same sample as well. Here immunoSEQ multiplex PCR was the method, and the copy in TCRdb shows in-frame clones only, minus some. The data contain about 2 million clones, approximately 94% of them singletons. Between the trimmed V and J ends, which lost 0 bases and 5 bases, there was a span of 11 bases. CDR3 size: 14 residues. Per germline, CDR1 SGDLS and CDR2 YYNGEE. The data derive from a study of shared clonotypes between healthy human individuals. Across the whole study: CD8 memory received one plate per donor, CD8 naive two, CD4 memory three and CD4 naive three.

CD45RO-negative CD8 cells positively selected for CCR7 made up the naive population, which excluded terminally differentiated effector memory CD45RA+ cells. Findings of the study overall: Clonotypes that were shared across a few donors made up around 5% of naive CD4 clonotypes. Clonotype sharing among donors likely depends on sequencing depth. Relative to memory subsets, naive subsets generally showed larger estimated richness.

Sequenced sample: naive CD8+ T cells sorted from blood. The sequence was obtained from a young man in good health. The rearrangement links TRBV9 to TRBJ2-5; D possibly matches TRBD1 or TRBD2 (6 bases each). The CDR3 region is CASSVDGGPETQYF. CDR3 sequence (DNA): TGTGCCAGCAGCGTAGATGGGGGGCCCGAGACCCAGTACTTC.